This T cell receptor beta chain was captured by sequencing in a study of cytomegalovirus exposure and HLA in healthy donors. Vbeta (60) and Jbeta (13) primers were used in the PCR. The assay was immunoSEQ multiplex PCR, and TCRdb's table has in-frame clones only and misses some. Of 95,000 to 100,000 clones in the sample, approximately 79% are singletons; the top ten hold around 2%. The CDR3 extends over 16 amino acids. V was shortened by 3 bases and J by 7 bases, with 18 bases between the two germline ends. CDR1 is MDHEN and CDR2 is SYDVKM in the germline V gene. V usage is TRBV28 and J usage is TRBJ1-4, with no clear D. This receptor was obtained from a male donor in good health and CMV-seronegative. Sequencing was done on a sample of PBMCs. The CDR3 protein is CASSFREGSRGEKLFF. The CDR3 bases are TGTGCCAGCAGTTTCCGGGAGGGAAGTAGAGGTGAAAAACTGTTTTTT.